The 19 T cell receptor beta chains in this list originate from one sample, sequenced in a study of cytomegalovirus exposure and HLA in healthy donors. A multiplex PCR was run with 60 Vbeta primers and 13 Jbeta primers. Profiled with immunoSEQ multiplex PCR; TCRdb holds only in-frame clones, not every one. The sample yields about 100,000 clones, approximately 80% seen once. The sequenced material came from PBMCs. Receptor source: a woman aged 55-69 years in good health and CMV-seronegative.

The rearrangement uses TRBV6-1 and TRBJ1-1; D is unresolved. Germline CDR1 reads MNHNS; CDR2 reads SASEGT. V dropped 2 bases and J dropped 2 bases, with 6 bases sitting between them. The CDR3 runs 13 residues. DNA of the CDR3: TGTGCCAGCAGTGAACGGGGAAACACTGAAGCTTTCTTT. It specifies CASSERGNTEAFF.

The chain combines TRBV9 with TRBJ2-3; 9 nucleotides align to TRBD2. CDR3 length: 15 amino acids. Germline V gene lookup returns CDR1 SGDLS and CDR2 YYNGEE. J lost 4 bases, V lost 2 bases, and 5 bases had no gene match. The CDR3, as DNA: TGTGCCAGCAGCGTCGTAGGACTAGCGTCAGATACGCAGTATTTT. This gives the protein CASSVVGLASDTQYF.

This clone was seen only a few times. Here the CDR3 reads CASSLVRGVQETQYF. In nucleotides, the CDR3 is TGTGCCAGCAGCTTAGTACGGGGGGTACAAGAGACCCAGTACTTC. This sequence joins TRBV7-6 and TRBJ2-5; 7 nucleotides align to TRBD2. V was pared by 1 base and J by 2 bases, with 4 bases of the junction left unmatched. The CDR3 loop spans 15 amino acids. CDR1 and CDR2 from the germline V gene are SGHVS and FNYEAQ. The full variable domain, in which reference TRBV7-6 and TRBJ2-5 provide the parts outside the CDR3, is GAGVSQSPRYKVTKRGQDVALRCDPISGHVSLYWYRQALGQGPEFLTYFNYEAQQDKSGLPNDRFSAERPEGSISTLTIQRTEQRDSAMYRCASSLVRGVQETQYFGPGTRLLVL.

V usage is TRBV5-6 and J usage is TRBJ1-6; D is unresolved. The CDR3 extends over 14 amino acids. V lost 0 bases, J lost 8 bases, and 9 bases lay in between. Germline lookup yields CDR1 SGHDT and CDR2 YYEEEE. CDR3 in DNA: TGTGCCAGCAGCTTGGGCCAGGCATATTCACCCCTCCACTTT. Amino acid sequence: CASSLGQAYSPLHF.

The chain couples TRBV5-1 to TRBJ1-5; D is uncertain. The germline CDR1 and CDR2 sequences are SGHRS and YFSETQ. CDR3 length: 13 residues. V lost 4 bases and J 0 bases, leaving 5 bases between the germline ends. CDR3 sequence reads: CASSAYSNQPQHF. The CDR3 DNA follows: TGCGCCAGCAGCGCGTATAGCAATCAGCCCCAGCATTTT.

The chain carries TRBV6-5 and TRBJ2-7; TRBD2 agrees at 7 bases. The CDR3 consists of 13 residues. CDR1 and CDR2 (germline): MNHEY, SVGAGI. V lost 4 bases, J lost 3 bases, and 3 bases stayed unmatched. CDR3 DNA sequence: TGTGCCAGCAGTTCGGGGGGAAGCTACGAGCAGTACTTC. Residues: CASSSGGSYEQYF.

This clone has just a few counts. The rearrangement links TRBV19 to TRBJ1-4; D possibly corresponds to TRBD1 (6 bases). The length of the CDR3 is 14 residues. The ends were cut back, 6 bases at V and 7 bases at J, with 15 bases in the middle. Germline loops: CDR1 LNHDA, CDR2 SQIVND (reference sequence). The CDR3 sequence is CASRRAGAGEKLFF. The CDR3 DNA reads as TGTGCCAGTAGGAGGGCAGGGGCGGGTGAAAAACTGTTTTTT.

The chain joins TRBV6-5 to TRBJ1-2, with D possibly TRBD1 on 5 matching bases. The V end lost 2 bases, the J end lost 8 bases, and 15 bases lay between the germline ends. Germline V gene data show CDR1 as MNHEY and CDR2 as SVGAGI. The CDR3 is made up of 14 amino acids. CDR3 in DNA: TGTGCCAGCAGTTACGACAGCCTCGCGGGAGGCTACACCTTC. Protein sequence: CASSYDSLAGGYTF.

This clone is a singleton in its sample. The V gene is TRBV4-3, the J gene TRBJ2-7; 7 bases align to TRBD2. V was pared by 3 bases and J by 0 bases, with 5 bases of the junction left unmatched. The CDR3 sequence is 15 residues long. Germline V CDR1 and CDR2: LGHNA, YSLEER. CDR3: CASSQGAGTSYEQYF. The CDR3 region has the DNA TGCGCCAGCAGCCAGGGAGCGGGGACCTCCTACGAGCAGTACTTC.

The chain has TRBV6-5 and TRBJ2-5, with 11 bases lining up with TRBD2. Germline lookup yields CDR1 MNHEY and CDR2 SVGAGI. The length of the CDR3 is 13 residues. After removal of 8 bases from V and 4 bases from J, the junction contained 3 bases not matched to a gene. The CDR3 spells CASRGLAGETQYF. The DNA for the CDR3 is TGTGCCAGCCGAGGACTAGCGGGAGAGACCCAGTACTTC.

The chain joins TRBV10-2 to TRBJ2-7; D gene uncertain. Germline assignment: CDR1 WSHSY and CDR2 SAAADI. The V and J ends lost 5 bases and 3 bases respectively, with 11 bases between them. The CDR3 totals 13 residues. CDR3 in amino acids: CASSNNDFYEQYF. As DNA, the CDR3 is TGCGCCAGCAGTAACAATGACTTCTACGAGCAGTACTTC.

The V and J genes are TRBV10-3 and TRBJ1-1, with D possibly being TRBD1 (6 bases). Between the trimmed V and J ends, which lost 3 bases and 7 bases, there was a span of 9 bases. The CDR3 is 12 amino acids. Germline V gives CDR1 ENHRY, CDR2 SYGVKD. Here the CDR3 DNA reads TGTGCCATCAGTGACCGGGACATTGAAGCTTTCTTT. Amino acid sequence: CAISDRDIEAFF.

This chain links TRBV5-8 with TRBJ1-5, with D uncertain. The CDR3 length is 15 residues. V was trimmed by 2 bases and J by 6 bases, leaving 15 bases between them. CDR1 SGHTS and CDR2 YDEGEE come from the germline V gene. The CDR3 sequence: CASSFESPFSQPQHF. Here the CDR3 DNA reads TGTGCCAGCAGCTTCGAAAGCCCCTTTTCTCAGCCCCAGCATTTT.

The chain uses TRBV25-1 and TRBJ2-5, with TRBD1 matching 11 bases. This CDR3 is built from 15 residues. V lost 5 bases to trimming and J lost 4 bases; unmatched junction nucleotides: 6. Germline CDR1 reads MGHDK; CDR2 reads SYGVNS. In DNA form, the CDR3 reads TGTGCCAGCAGTCCAATGGGACAGGGGGTAGAGACCCAGTACTTC. Its protein is CASSPMGQGVETQYF.

V gene TRBV6-5 combines with J gene TRBJ2-7, with D perhaps matching TRBD2 (5 bases). V was cut by 5 bases and J by 1 base, with 15 bases left in between. The CDR3 runs to 15 residues. Germline V gene data show CDR1 as MNHEY and CDR2 as SVGAGI. The CDR3 protein is CASSPPGFRSYEQYF. Here the CDR3 DNA reads TGTGCCAGCAGTCCGCCGGGATTTCGGTCCTACGAGCAGTACTTC.

This clone was seen once. This rearrangement joins TRBV27 to TRBJ1-2; 7 bases map to TRBD1. The CDR3 loop spans 14 amino acids. Per the germline V gene, CDR1 is MNHEY and CDR2 is SMNVEV (reference sequence). V dropped 6 bases and J dropped 6; count of bases not matched to a gene: 10. The CDR3 coding sequence is TGTGCCAGCAGCCTTCTGCCGACAGGGAATGGCTACACCTTC. This encodes CASSLLPTGNGYTF.

The J gene is TRBJ2-3, the V gene TRBV7-8; TRBD2 agrees at 11 bases. Germline V gives CDR1 SGHVS, CDR2 FQNEAQ. V trimming: 6 bases; J trimming: 2 bases; junction bases outside the gene matches: 7. The CDR3 contains 16 residues. The CDR3 DNA reads as TGTGCCAGCAGGTTACTAGCGGGGGCCCTCACAGATACGCAGTATTTT. Translated, it gives CASRLLAGALTDTQYF. Using reference TRBV7-8 and TRBJ2-3 for the parts outside the CDR3, the full variable domain is GAGVSQSPRYKVAKRGQDVALRCDPISGHVSLFWYQQALGQGPEFLTYFQNEAQLDKSGLPSDRFFAERPEGSVSTLKIQRTQQEDSAVYLCASRLLAGALTDTQYFGPGTRLTVL.

As DNA, the CDR3 is TGTGCCAGCAGTTACTCAAGACAGAGGCGCGAGCAGTACTTC. It translates to CASSYSRQRREQYF. The chain carries TRBV6-5 and TRBJ2-7; maybe TRBD1 (5 bases). There are 14 residues in the CDR3. The ends were cut back, 0 bases at V and 6 bases at J, with 12 bases in the middle. From germline, CDR1 is MNHEY and CDR2 SVGAGI.

The V gene is TRBV11-2, the J gene TRBJ2-7; the match to TRBD1 covers 11 bases. The CDR3 is 16 amino acids. Unmatched junction bases numbered 11, after V lost 5 bases and J lost 5 bases. Germline V lookup: CDR1 SGHAT, CDR2 FQNNGV. CDR3 region: CASSVGRGTGGNEQYF. For the CDR3, the DNA is TGTGCCAGCAGCGTGGGCCGCGGGACAGGGGGGAACGAGCAGTACTTC.